The source of this T cell receptor beta chain is a study of patients and donors after allogeneic stem cell transplantation. One entry per CDR3 protein results from TCRdb running MiXCR on the RT-PCR reads. The sample holds 900,000 to 1,000,000 distinct CDR3 sequences, more than 15% seen once. Trimming left V 0 bases short and J 2 bases short, with 16 bases between. This CDR3 is built from 17 residues. Germline assignment: CDR1 LNHNV and CDR2 YYDKDF (reference sequence). This sequence joins TRBV15 and TRBJ1-2, with D unresolved. The TCR comes from a human donor who was either an allogeneic HSCT recipient or a stem cell or donor lymphocyte infusion donor (not recorded which). It is not recorded whose cells these are; they may come from a transplant donor. The sample taken for sequencing was blood, either unsorted or a sorted T cell fraction (not recorded which). CDR3 amino acids: CATSRDQSRTINYGYTF. As DNA, the CDR3 is TGTGCCACCAGCAGAGATCAAAGTCGAACAATCAACTATGGCTACACCTTC.